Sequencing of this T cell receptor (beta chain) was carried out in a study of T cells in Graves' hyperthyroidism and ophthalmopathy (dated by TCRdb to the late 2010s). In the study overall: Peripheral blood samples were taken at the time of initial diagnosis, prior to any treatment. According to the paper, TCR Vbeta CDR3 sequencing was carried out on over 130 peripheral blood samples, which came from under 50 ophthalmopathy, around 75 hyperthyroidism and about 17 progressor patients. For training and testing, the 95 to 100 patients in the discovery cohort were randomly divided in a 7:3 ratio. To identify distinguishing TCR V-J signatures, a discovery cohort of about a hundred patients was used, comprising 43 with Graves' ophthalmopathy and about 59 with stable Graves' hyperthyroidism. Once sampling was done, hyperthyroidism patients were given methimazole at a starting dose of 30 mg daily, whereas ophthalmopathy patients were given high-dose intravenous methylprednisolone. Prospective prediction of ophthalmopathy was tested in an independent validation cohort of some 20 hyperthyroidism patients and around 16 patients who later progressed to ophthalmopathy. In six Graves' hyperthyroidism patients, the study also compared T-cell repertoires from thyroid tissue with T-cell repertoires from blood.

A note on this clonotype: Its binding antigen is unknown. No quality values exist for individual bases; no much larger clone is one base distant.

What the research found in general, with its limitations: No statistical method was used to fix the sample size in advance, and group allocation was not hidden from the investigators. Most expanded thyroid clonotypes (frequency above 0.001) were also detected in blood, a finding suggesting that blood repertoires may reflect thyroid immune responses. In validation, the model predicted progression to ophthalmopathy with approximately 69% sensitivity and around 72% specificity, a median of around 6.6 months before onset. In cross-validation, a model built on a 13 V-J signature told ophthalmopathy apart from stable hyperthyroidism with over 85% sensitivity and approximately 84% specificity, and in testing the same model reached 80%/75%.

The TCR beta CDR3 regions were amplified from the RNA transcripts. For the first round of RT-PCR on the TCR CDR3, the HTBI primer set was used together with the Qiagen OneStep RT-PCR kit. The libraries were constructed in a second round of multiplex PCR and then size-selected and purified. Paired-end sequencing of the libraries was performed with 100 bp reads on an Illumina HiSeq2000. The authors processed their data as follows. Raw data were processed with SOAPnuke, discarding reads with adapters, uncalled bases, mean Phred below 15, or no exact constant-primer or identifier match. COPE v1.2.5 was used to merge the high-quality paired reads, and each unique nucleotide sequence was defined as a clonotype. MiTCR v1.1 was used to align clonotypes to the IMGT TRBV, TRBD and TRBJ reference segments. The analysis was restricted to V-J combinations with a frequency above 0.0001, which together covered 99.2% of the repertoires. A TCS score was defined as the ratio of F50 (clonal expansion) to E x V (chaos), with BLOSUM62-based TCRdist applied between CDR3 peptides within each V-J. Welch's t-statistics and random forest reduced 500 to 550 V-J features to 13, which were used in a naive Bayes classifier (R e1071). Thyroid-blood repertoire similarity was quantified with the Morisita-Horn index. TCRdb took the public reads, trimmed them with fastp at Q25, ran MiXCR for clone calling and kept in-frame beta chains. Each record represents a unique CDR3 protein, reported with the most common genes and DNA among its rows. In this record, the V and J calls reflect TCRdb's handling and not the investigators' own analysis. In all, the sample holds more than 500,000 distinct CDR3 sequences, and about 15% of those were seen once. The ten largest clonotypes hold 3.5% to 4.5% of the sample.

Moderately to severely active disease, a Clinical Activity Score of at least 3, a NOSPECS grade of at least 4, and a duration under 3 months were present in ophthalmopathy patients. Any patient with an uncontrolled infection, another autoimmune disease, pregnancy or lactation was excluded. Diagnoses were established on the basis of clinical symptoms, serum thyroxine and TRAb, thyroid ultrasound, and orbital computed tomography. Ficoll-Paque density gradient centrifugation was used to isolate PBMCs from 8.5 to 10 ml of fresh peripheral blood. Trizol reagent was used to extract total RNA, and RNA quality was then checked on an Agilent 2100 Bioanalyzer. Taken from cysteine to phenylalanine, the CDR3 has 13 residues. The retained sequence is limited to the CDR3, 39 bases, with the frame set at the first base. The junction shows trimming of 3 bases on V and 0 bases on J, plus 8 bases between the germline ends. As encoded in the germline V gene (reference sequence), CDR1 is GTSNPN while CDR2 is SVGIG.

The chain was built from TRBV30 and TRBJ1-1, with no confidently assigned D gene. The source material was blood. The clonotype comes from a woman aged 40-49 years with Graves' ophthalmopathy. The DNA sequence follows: TGTGCCTGGAGGCGTGGGATGAACACTGAAGCTTTCTTT. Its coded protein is CAWRRGMNTEAFF.